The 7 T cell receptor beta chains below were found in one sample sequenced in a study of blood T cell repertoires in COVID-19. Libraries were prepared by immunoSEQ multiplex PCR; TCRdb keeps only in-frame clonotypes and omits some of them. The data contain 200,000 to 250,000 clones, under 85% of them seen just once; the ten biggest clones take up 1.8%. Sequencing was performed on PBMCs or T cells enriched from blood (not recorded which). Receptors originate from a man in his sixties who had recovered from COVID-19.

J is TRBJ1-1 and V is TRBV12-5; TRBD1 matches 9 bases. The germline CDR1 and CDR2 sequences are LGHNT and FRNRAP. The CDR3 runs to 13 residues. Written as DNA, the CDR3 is TGTGTTTCCCAACAGGGGGCCAACACTGAAGCTTTCTTT. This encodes CVSQQGANTEAFF.

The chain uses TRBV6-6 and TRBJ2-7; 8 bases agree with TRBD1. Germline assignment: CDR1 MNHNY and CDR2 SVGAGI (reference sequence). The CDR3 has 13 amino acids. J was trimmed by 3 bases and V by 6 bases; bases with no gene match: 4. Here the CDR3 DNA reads TGTGCCAGCAGGACAGGGGATCGCTACGAGCAGTACTTC. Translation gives CASRTGDRYEQYF.

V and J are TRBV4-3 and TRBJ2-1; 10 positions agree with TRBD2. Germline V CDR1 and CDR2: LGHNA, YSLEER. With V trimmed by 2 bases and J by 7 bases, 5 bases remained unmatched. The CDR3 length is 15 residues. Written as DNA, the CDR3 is TGCGCCAGCAGCCAAAATGGACTAGCGGTGAATGAGCAGTTCTTC. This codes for CASSQNGLAVNEQFF.

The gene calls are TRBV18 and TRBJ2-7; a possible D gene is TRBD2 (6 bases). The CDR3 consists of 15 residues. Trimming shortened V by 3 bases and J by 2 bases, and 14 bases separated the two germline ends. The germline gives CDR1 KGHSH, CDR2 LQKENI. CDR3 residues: CASSPRRESTYEQYF. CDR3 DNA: TGTGCCAGCTCACCCCGGAGGGAGTCGACCTACGAGCAGTACTTC.

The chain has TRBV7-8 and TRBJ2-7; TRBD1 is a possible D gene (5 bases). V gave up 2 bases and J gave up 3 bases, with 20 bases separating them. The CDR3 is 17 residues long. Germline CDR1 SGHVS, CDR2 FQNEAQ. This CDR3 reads CASSLLLVRQRDYEQYF. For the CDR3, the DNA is TGTGCCAGCAGCTTACTTCTCGTAAGACAGAGAGACTACGAGCAGTACTTC.

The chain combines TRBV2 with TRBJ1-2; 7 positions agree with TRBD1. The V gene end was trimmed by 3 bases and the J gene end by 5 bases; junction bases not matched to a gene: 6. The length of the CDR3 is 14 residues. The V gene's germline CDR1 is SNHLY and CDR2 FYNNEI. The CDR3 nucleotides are TGTGCCAGCAGTGACCTCAGGGGGATTTATGGCTACACCTTC. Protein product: CASSDLRGIYGYTF.

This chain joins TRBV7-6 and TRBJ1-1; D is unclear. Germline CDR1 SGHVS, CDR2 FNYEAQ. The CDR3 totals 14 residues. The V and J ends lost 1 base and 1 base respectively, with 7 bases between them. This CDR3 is CASSLGRRNTEAFF. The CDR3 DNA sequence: TGTGCCAGCAGCTTAGGGAGGAGGAACACTGAAGCTTTCTTT.